The sequence of this T cell receptor beta chain was determined in a study of identical twins. This clonotype was picked up many times. MiXCR was run by TCRdb on the 5' RACE reads, yielding one entry per CDR3 protein. Seen here are under 300,000 distinct CDR3 sequences, around 6.5% observed once, and the top ten hold roughly 15%. This sample also appeared in a second study, on T cells expressing NK-cell markers. From that second work: Sorted CD3+CD56-NKG2C+, CD3+CD56+NKG2C+ and CD3+CD56+NKG2C- T cells supplied the TCR beta repertoires. Dominant NKG2C+ clonotypes accounted for roughly 1.0-8% of CD8+ T cells in about six donors.

Sample: CD8+ T cells sorted from blood. The origin of this receptor is a woman aged 18-29 years in good health.

The CDR3 coding sequence is TGTGCCAGCCCCGAGACTAGCCTCAATGAGCAGTTCTTC. Its translation is CASPETSLNEQFF. The chain combines TRBV7-9 with TRBJ2-1, with 7 bases matching TRBD2. Per germline, CDR1 SEHNR and CDR2 FQNEAQ (reference sequence). The CDR3 is 13 amino acids. V was pared by 8 bases and J by 6 bases, with 7 bases of the junction left unmatched.